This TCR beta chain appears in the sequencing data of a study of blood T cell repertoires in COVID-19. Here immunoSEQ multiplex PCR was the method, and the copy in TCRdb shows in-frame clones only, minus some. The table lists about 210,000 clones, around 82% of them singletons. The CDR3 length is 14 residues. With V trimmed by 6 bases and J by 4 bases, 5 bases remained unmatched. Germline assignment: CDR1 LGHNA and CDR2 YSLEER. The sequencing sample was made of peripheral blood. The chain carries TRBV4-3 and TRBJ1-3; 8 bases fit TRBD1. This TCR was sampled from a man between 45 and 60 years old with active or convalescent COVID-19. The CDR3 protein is CASSRTGGGNTIYF. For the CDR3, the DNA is TGCGCCAGCAGTCGTACAGGGGGAGGAAACACCATATATTTT.